This T cell receptor (beta chain) is drawn from a study of blood T cell repertoires in COVID-19. Study details: Italy, Spain and the United States were the sources of the convalescent and acute COVID-19 samples. In each case, the material was cDNA or gDNA derived from T cells, B-cell-depleted T cells, or PBMCs.

The authors' processing: Counts of nucleated cells, estimated from reference gene primer amplification, were obtained. The assay was immunoSEQ multiplex PCR, and TCRdb's table has in-frame clones only and misses some. The V and J calls and clone size come from that table; D and trimming were worked out from the DNA. The data contain around 100,000 clones, about 89% of them singletons. Sequencing input: peripheral blood. This clonotype originated in a man aged 40-49 years with acute or convalescent COVID-19.

CDR3 sequence reads: CASGRDFEAFF. In DNA, the CDR3 is TGTGCCAGCGGTCGCGACTTTGAAGCTTTCTTT. The chain is built from TRBV6-5 and TRBJ1-1; D is undetermined. V lost 8 bases, J lost 7 bases, and 11 bases lay in between. The CDR3 consists of 11 residues. Germline V gene data show CDR1 as MNHEY and CDR2 as SVGAGI.